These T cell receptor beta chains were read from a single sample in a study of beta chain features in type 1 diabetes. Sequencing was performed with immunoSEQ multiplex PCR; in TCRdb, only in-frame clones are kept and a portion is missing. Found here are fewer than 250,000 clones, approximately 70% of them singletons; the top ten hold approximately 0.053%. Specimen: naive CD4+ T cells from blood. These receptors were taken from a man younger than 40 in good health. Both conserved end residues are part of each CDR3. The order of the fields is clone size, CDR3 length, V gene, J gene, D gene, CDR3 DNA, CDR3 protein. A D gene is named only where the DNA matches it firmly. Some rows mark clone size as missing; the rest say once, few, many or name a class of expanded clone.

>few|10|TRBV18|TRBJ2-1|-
TGTGCCAGCTCTCGCCAGGAGCAGTTCTTC
CASSRQEQFF
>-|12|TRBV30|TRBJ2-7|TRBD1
TGTGCCTGGAGACAGGGGTCCCACGAGCAGTACTTC
CAWRQGSHEQYF
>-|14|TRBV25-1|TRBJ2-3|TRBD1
TGTGCCAGCAGTGTGGGACAGGGGATCGATACGCAGTATTTT
CASSVGQGIDTQYF
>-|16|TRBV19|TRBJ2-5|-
TGTGCCAGTAGTATAGTTTCCAGCGCGAACCAAGAGACCCAGTACTTC
CASSIVSSANQETQYF
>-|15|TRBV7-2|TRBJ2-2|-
TGTGCCAGCAGCGTCGACAGCACGAACACCGGGGAGCTGTTTTTT
CASSVDSTNTGELFF
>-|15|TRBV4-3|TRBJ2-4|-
TGCGCCAGCAGCCATCTTCTTAGTGGCAAAAACATTCAGTACTTC
CASSHLLSGKNIQYF
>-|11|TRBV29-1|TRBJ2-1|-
TGCAGCGTTAGGGACTCCTATGAGCAGTTCTTC
CSVRDSYEQFF
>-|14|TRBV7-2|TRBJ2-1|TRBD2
TGTGCCAGCAGCTCTCCGGGACTAGCGAACATTCAGTTCTTC
CASSSPGLANIQFF
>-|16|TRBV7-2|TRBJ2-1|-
TGTGCCAGCAGCTCCGAGGGGGCGGGAGTCTACAATGAGCAGTTCTTC
CASSSEGAGVYNEQFF
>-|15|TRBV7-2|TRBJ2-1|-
TGTGCCAGCAGCCGGACCCATGCCTCCTACAATGAGCAGTTCTTC
CASSRTHASYNEQFF
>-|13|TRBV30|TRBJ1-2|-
TGTGCCTGGAGTAGAGAGACTAACTATGGCTACACCTTC
CAWSRETNYGYTF
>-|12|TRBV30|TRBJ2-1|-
TGTGCCTGGGGACAGAAGGACAATGAGCAGTTCTTC
CAWGQKDNEQFF
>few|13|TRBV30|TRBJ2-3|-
TGTGCCTGGAGTAACGGGAACGCAGATACGCAGTATTTT
CAWSNGNADTQYF
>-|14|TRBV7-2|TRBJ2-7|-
TGTGCCAGCAGCTTGGGATCCCTGAGGTACGAGCAGTACTTC
CASSLGSLRYEQYF
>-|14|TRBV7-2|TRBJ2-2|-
TGTGCCAGCAGCTTTTCGGCACCCACCGGGGAGCTGTTTTTT
CASSFSAPTGELFF
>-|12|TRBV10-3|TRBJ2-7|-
TGTGCCATCAGTGACGGACAGTACGAGCAGTACTTC
CAISDGQYEQYF
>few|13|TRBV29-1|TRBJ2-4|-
TGCAGCACCCGGGACCTAGCCAAAAACATTCAGTACTTC
CSTRDLAKNIQYF
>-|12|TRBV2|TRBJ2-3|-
TGTGCCAGCAGTGCGGCAGCAGATACGCAGTATTTT
CASSAAADTQYF
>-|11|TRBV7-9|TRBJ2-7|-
TGTGCCAGCAGCTTAGCGAGTGGGCAGTACTTC
CASSLASGQYF
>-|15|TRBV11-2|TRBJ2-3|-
TGTGCCAGCAGCCCGTGGAAGGGATGGACAGATACGCAGTATTTT
CASSPWKGWTDTQYF
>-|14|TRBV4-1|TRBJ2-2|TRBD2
TGCGCCAGCCGGGGACTAGCGGGGATCGGGGAGCTGTTTTTT
CASRGLAGIGELFF
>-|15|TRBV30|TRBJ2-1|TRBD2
TGTGCCTGGACCCTGACTAGCGGGAGGGCCCAGGAGCAGTTCTTC
CAWTLTSGRAQEQFF
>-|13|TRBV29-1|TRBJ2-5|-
TGCAGCGCCTATTACCGGGGAGAAGAGACCCAGTACTTC
CSAYYRGEETQYF
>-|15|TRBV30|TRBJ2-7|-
TGTGCCTGGAGTGTACTAAGCGGAAGGGGGAACGAGCAGTACTTC
CAWSVLSGRGNEQYF
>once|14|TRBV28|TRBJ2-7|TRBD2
TGTGCCAGCAGCCCCGGGGGGAGCCCCCGTGAGCAGTACTTC
CASSPGGSPREQYF
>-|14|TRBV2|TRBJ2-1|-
TGTGCCAGCATTAAGGCTTCACAGTACAATGAGCAGTTCTTC
CASIKASQYNEQFF
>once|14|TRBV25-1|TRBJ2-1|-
TGTGCCAGCAGTGCCGGACGGCTTGACAATGAGCAGTTCTTC
CASSAGRLDNEQFF
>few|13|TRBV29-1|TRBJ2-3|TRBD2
TGCAGCGTGCGGGGACTAGCAGCAGATACGCAGTATTTT
CSVRGLAADTQYF
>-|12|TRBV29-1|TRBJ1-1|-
TGCAGCGTTGATGAGGCAGCCACTGAAGCTTTCTTT
CSVDEAATEAFF
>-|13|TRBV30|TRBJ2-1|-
TGTGCCTGGAGTCTGGAGACCTACAATGAGCAGTTCTTC
CAWSLETYNEQFF
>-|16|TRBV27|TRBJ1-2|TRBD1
TGTGCCAGCAGTTCAACTCCGACAGGGATAAGCTATGGCTACACCTTC
CASSSTPTGISYGYTF
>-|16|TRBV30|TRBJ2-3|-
TGTGCCTGGAGTCCATCCTACCCGGGACGCCGCGGTACGCAGTATTTT
CAWSPSYPGRRGTQYF
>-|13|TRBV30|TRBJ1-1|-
TGTGCCAGCCAACGGACGGAGAACACTGAAGCTTTCTTT
CASQRTENTEAFF
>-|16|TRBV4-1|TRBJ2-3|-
TGCGCCAGCAGCCAACGGGGTGGCGGGGGCACAGATACGCAGTATTTT
CASSQRGGGGTDTQYF
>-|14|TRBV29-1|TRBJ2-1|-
TGCAGCGTTGTCGGGTCCAGCTCCTACAATGAGCAGTTCTTC
CSVVGSSSYNEQFF
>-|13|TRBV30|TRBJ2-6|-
TGTGCCTGGACCACCTCTGGGGCCAACGTCCTGACTTTC
CAWTTSGANVLTF
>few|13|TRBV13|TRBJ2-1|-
TGTGCCAGCAGCTTAGCAGGTCTGAATGAGCAGTTCTTC
CASSLAGLNEQFF
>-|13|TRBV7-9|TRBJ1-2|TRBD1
TGTGCCAGCAGCCCCGTCAGTGGACAGGGACACACCTTC
CASSPVSGQGHTF
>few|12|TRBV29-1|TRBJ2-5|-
TGCAGCGTTGTGAGGGCCCCAGAGACCCAGTACTTC
CSVVRAPETQYF
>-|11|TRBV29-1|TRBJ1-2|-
TGCAGCGTTGAACCAGGGTCTGGCTACACCTTC
CSVEPGSGYTF
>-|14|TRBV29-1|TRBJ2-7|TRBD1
TGCAGCGTTGAGGACAGGGCAAGCTCCTACGAGCAGTACTTC
CSVEDRASSYEQYF
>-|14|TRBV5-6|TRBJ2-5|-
TGTGCCAGCAGCAACATCGGGGAGAGGGAGACCCAGTACTTC
CASSNIGERETQYF
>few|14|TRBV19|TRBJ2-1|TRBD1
TGTGCCAGTAAACGGACAGGGGTCAACAATGAGCAGTTCTTC
CASKRTGVNNEQFF
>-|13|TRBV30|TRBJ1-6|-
TGTGCCTGGACAAGGGATCGAAATTCACCCCTCCACTTT
CAWTRDRNSPLHF
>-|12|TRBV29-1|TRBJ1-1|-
TGCAGCGCCGATAATGGGAACACTGAAGCTTTCTTT
CSADNGNTEAFF
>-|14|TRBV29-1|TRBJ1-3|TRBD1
TGCAGCGCTGGAGACAGGGTGGCTGGAAACACCATATATTTT
CSAGDRVAGNTIYF
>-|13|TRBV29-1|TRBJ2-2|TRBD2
TGCAGCGGGGGTAGCGGGATCTCCGGGGAGCTGTTTTTT
CSGGSGISGELFF
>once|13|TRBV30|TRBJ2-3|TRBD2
TGTGCCTATAGCGGGGGGAACACAGATACGCAGTATTTT
CAYSGGNTDTQYF
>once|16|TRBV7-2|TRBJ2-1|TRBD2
TGTGCCAGCACCCCTTTGGGGGGGTCTTACTACAATGAGCAGTTCTTC
CASTPLGGSYYNEQFF